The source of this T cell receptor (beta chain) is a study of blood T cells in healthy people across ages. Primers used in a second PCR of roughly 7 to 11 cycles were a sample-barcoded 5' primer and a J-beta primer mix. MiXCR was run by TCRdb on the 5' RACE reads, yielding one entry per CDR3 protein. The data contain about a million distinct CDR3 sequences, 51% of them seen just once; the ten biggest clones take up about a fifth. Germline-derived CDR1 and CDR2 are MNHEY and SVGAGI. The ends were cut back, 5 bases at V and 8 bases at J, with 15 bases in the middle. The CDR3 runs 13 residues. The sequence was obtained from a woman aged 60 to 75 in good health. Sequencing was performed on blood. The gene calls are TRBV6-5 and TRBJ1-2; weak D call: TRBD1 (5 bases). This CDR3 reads CASSRTRKGGYTF. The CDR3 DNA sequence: TGTGCCAGCAGTCGAACCCGAAAGGGGGGCTACACCTTC.